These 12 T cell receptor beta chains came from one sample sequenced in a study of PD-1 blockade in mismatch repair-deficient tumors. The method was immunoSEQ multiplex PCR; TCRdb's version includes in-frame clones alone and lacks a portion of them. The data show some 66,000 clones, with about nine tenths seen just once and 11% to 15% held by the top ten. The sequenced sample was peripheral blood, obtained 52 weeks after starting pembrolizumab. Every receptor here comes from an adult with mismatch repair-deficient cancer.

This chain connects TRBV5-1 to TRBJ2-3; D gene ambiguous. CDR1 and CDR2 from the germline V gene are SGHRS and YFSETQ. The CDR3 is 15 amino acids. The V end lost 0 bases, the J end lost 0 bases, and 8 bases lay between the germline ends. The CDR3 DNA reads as TGCGCCAGCAGCTTGGACCCCCACAGCACAGATACGCAGTATTTT. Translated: CASSLDPHSTDTQYF.

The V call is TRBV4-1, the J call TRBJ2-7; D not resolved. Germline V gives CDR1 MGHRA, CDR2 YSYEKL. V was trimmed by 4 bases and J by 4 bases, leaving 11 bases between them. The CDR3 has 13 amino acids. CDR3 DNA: TGCGCCAGCAGCCCGCGGTTAGGGTACGAGCAGTACTTC. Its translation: CASSPRLGYEQYF.

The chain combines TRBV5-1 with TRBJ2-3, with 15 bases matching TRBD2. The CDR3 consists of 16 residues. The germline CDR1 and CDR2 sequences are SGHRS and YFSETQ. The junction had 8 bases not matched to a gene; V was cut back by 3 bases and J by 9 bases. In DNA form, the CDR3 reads TGCGCCAGCAGCTCCACTAAGGGACTAGCGGGAGGAACGCAGTATTTT. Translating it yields CASSSTKGLAGGTQYF.

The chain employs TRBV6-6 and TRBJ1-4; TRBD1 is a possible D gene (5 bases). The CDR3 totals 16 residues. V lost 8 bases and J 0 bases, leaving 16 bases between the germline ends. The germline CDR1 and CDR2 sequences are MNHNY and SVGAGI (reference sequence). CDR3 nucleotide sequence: TGTGCCAGCCGAAAGGGGCGAGGATCAACTAATGAAAAACTGTTTTTT. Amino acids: CASRKGRGSTNEKLFF.

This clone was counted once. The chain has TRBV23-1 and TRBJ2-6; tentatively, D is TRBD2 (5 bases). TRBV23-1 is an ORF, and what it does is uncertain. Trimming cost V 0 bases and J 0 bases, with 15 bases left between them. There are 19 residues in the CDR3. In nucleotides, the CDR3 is TGCGCCAGCAGTCAATCGATCGGCGGGCCATGCTCTGGGGCCAACGTCCTGACTTTC. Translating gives CASSQSIGGPCSGANVLTF.

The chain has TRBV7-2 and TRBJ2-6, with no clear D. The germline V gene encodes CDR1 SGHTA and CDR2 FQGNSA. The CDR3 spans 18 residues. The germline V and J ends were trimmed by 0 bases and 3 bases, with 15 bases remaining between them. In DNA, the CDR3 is TGTGCCAGCAGCTTAGCAGGGCATATAAAAGGTGGGGCCAACGTCCTGACTTTC. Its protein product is CASSLAGHIKGGANVLTF.

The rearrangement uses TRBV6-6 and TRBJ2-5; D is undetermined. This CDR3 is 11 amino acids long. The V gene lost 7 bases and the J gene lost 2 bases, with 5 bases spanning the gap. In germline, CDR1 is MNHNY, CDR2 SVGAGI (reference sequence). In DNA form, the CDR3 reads TGTGCCAGCACCTCTCAAGAGACCCAGTACTTC. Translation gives CASTSQETQYF.

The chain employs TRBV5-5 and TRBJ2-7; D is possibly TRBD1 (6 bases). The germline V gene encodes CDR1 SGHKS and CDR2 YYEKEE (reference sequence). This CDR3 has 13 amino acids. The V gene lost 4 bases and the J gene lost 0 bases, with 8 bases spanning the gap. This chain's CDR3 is CASSRTDSYEQYF. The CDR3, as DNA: TGTGCCAGCAGCAGGACAGACTCCTACGAGCAGTACTTC.

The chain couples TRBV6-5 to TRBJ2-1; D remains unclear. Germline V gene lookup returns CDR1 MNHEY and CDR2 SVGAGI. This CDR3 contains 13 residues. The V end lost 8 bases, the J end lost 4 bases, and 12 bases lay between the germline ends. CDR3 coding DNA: TGTGCCAGCGGCCTGGACGGATACAATGAGCAGTTCTTC. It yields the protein CASGLDGYNEQFF.

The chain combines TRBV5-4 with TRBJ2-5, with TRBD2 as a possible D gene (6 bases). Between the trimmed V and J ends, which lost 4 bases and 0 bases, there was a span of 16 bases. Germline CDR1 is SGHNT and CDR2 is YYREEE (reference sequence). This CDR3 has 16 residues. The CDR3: CASSGGAGTYQETQYF. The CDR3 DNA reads TGTGCCAGCAGCGGCGGGGCAGGAACCTACCAAGAGACCCAGTACTTC.

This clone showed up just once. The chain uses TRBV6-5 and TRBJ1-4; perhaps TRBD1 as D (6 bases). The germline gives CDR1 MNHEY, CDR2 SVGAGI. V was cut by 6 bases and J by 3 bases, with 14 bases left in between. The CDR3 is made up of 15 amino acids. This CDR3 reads CASRLGGWANEKLFF. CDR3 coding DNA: TGTGCCAGCAGACTGGGGGGCTGGGCTAATGAAAAACTGTTTTTT.

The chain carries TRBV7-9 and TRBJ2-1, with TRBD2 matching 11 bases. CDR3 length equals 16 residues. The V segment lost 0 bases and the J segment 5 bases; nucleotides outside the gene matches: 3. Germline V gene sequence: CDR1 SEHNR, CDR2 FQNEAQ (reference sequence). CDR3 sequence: CASSLAKLAGDNEQFF. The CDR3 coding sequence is TGTGCCAGCAGCTTAGCAAAACTAGCGGGAGACAATGAGCAGTTCTTC.